This TCR beta chain was obtained from a study of blood T cell repertoires in COVID-19. Study in general: Spain, Italy and the United States supplied samples that represented acute and convalescent COVID-19. Nucleic acid was either cDNA or gDNA, and it came from T cells, B-cell-depleted T cells, or PBMCs.

Losses at the gene ends were 2 bases for V and 11 bases for J; bases not matched to a gene: 11. CDR1 GTSNPN and CDR2 SVGIG come from the germline V gene (reference sequence). The CDR3 covers 14 residues. Original processing notes: Amplifying reference gene primers gave estimates of nucleated cell counts. Sequenced by immunoSEQ multiplex PCR; TCRdb stores in-frame clones only, minus some. The DNA gave D and trimming, while V, J and clone size come from that table. The sample consists of around 260,000 clones, around 90% of them appearing once. The TCR comes from a middle-aged woman who had recovered from COVID-19. Sequencing was done on a sample of peripheral blood. This sequence joins TRBV30 and TRBJ1-3, with TRBD1 identical over 8 bases. The CDR3 region is CAWSSLGQGLPIYF. The CDR3 DNA sequence: TGTGCCTGGAGTTCCCTCGGACAGGGCCTCCCCATATATTTT.